The 22 T cell receptor beta chains given below trace back to one sample, sequenced in a study of radiotherapy plus CTLA-4 blockade in lung cancer. Profiling relied on immunoSEQ multiplex PCR, and the TCRdb table lists in-frame clones only, not all of them. The table has over 60,000 clones, over 75% seen once. The sequences come from peripheral blood, collected from a patient treated with radiotherapy plus ipilimumab. These receptors all stem from a human donor with non-small cell lung cancer that progressed on radiotherapy plus ipilimumab.

The chain links TRBV5-1 to TRBJ1-3; D uncertain. The CDR3 is made up of 12 amino acids. CDR1 is SGHRS, CDR2 YFSETQ, per germline. With 4 bases removed from V and 2 bases from J, the gap between germline ends came to 4 bases. The CDR3 DNA reads TGCGCCAGCAGCGAGGCTGGAAACACCATATATTTT. Its translation is CASSEAGNTIYF.

This rearrangement joins TRBV27 to TRBJ1-2; D gene uncertain. CDR1 is MNHEY, CDR2 SMNVEV, per germline (reference sequence). CDR3 length: 14 amino acids. V was shortened by 2 bases and J by 0 bases, with 7 bases between the two germline ends. CDR3 DNA: TGTGCCAGCAGTTTACTGGGAACTAACTATGGCTACACCTTC. This encodes CASSLLGTNYGYTF.

V and J are TRBV6-1 and TRBJ1-6; 8 bases align to TRBD1. Per germline, CDR1 MNHNS and CDR2 SASEGT. This CDR3 is built from 14 residues. The V and J ends lost 0 bases and 10 bases, in that order; junction bases with no gene match: 2. The CDR3 region has the DNA TGTGCCAGCAGTGAAGCGGACAGGGCGTCACCCCTCCACTTT. This translates into CASSEADRASPLHF.

The rearrangement links TRBV4-2 to TRBJ1-3; D remains ambiguous. This CDR3 region has 16 residues. Germline V CDR1 and CDR2: LGHNA, YNFKEQ. V was trimmed by 0 bases and J by 2 bases, leaving 11 bases between them. Written as DNA, the CDR3 is TGTGCCAGCAGCCAAGATCGGGCGAATGCTGGAAACACCATATATTTT. Its protein is CASSQDRANAGNTIYF.

The chain combines TRBV28 with TRBJ2-3, with TRBD1 as a possible D gene (6 bases). The CDR3 extends over 15 amino acids. V was trimmed by 3 bases and J by 0 bases, leaving 10 bases between them. Germline assignment: CDR1 MDHEN and CDR2 SYDVKM. CDR3 bases: TGTGCCAGCAGTTTCGCTGGGACAAGCACAGATACGCAGTATTTT. Its translation is CASSFAGTSTDTQYF.

The chain carries TRBV25-1 and TRBJ2-1; a weak D match, TRBD2 (5 bases). CDR1 and CDR2 from the germline V gene are MGHDK and SYGVNS. This CDR3 has 16 residues. Trimming took 1 base from V and 0 from J, leaving 10 bases between them. The CDR3 sequence is CASSEWEQNSYNEQFF. The CDR3 DNA reads as TGTGCCAGCAGTGAATGGGAGCAAAACTCCTACAATGAGCAGTTCTTC.

The V and J genes are TRBV19 and TRBJ1-3; possible D gene TRBD1, 6 bases. The V gene lost 3 bases and the J gene lost 2 bases, with 14 bases spanning the gap. Germline-derived CDR1 and CDR2 are LNHDA and SQIVND (reference sequence). The CDR3 consists of 16 residues. CDR3 loop: CASSIQSGATGNTIYF. DNA of the CDR3: TGTGCCAGTAGTATTCAGTCGGGGGCGACTGGAAACACCATATATTTT.

This clone was seen only a few times. V and J are TRBV19 and TRBJ1-1; TRBD1 matches 8 bases. The V gene's germline CDR1 is LNHDA and CDR2 SQIVND (reference sequence). The junction had 11 bases not matched to a gene; V was cut back by 6 bases and J by 2 bases. The CDR3 has 16 residues. The CDR3 DNA reads as TGTGCCAGTAGGCCACGACAGGGGACCTCCAACACTGAAGCTTTCTTT. This sequence encodes CASRPRQGTSNTEAFF.

This sequence joins TRBV11-2 and TRBJ2-1; 7 bases line up with TRBD1. Germline V gene data show CDR1 as SGHAT and CDR2 as FQNNGV. Trimming took 1 base from V and 10 from J; bases not matched to a gene: 4. CDR3 length: 13 residues. This CDR3 reads CASSLVGQPEQFF. The CDR3 nucleotides are TGTGCCAGCAGCTTAGTGGGACAGCCAGAGCAGTTCTTC. The full variable domain, with the rest looked up from reference TRBV11-2 and TRBJ2-1, is EAGVAQSPRYKIIEKRQSVAFWCNPISGHATLYWYQQILGQGPKLLIQFQNNGVVDDSQLPKDRFSAERLKGVDSTLKIQPAKLEDSAVYLCASSLVGQPEQFFGPGTRLTVL.

V is TRBV19 and J is TRBJ2-4; 8 bases match TRBD2. Germline loops: CDR1 LNHDA, CDR2 SQIVND (reference sequence). The CDR3 loop spans 13 amino acids. V gave up 5 bases and J gave up 12 bases; unmatched junction bases: 9. CDR3 loop: CASSVTGRESQYF. The CDR3 DNA sequence: TGTGCCAGTAGTGTTACCGGGAGGGAAAGTCAGTACTTC.

This sequence joins TRBV5-1 and TRBJ2-3; TRBD2 matches at 8 bases. Trimming removed 0 bases from V and 5 bases from J; junction bases left unmatched: 5. Germline-derived CDR1 and CDR2 are SGHRS and YFSETQ. CDR3 length: 15 amino acids. The CDR3 sequence is CASSLGSGSIDTQYF. The CDR3 DNA reads as TGCGCCAGCAGCTTGGGGAGCGGGAGTATAGATACGCAGTATTTT.

The sample holds a few counts of this clone. The genes are TRBV14 and TRBJ1-3, with no clear D. The V gene lost 5 bases and the J gene lost 0 bases, with 8 bases spanning the gap. Germline loops: CDR1 SGHDN, CDR2 FVKESK. CDR3 length: 14 amino acids. The CDR3 DNA sequence: TGTGCCAGCAGCTACCGGGCCTCTGGAAACACCATATATTTT. Translation gives CASSYRASGNTIYF.

With respect to this clone: This sample includes further DNA sequences coding for the same CDR3. This chain connects TRBV9 to TRBJ2-3; D is unclear. Germline CDR1 and CDR2: SGDLS and YYNGEE. V was pared by 0 bases and J by 0 bases, with 8 bases between. The CDR3 runs to 15 residues. DNA of the CDR3: TGTGCCAGCAGCGTAGACGGAACTAGCACAGATACGCAGTATTTT. It translates to CASSVDGTSTDTQYF.

This clone was picked up one time. The chain uses TRBV10-2 and TRBJ1-5; D possibly corresponds to TRBD1 (6 bases). Germline loops: CDR1 WSHSY, CDR2 SAAADI. V lost 6 bases and J lost 6, with 15 bases in between. The CDR3 length is 14 residues. CDR3 in DNA: TGCGCCAGCAGGGTGTCGGGAGGGGGTCAGCCCCAGCATTTT. It is translated as CASRVSGGGQPQHF.

The chain employs TRBV9 and TRBJ1-3; a possible D gene is TRBD1 (5 bases). The CDR3 has 17 residues. Germline CDR1 SGDLS, CDR2 YYNGEE. V lost 4 bases and J 3 bases, leaving 20 bases between the germline ends. This CDR3 is CASSPTDSGVGGNTIYF. For the CDR3, the DNA is TGTGCCAGCAGCCCCACCGATTCGGGGGTCGGTGGAAACACCATATATTTT.

The chain joins TRBV18 to TRBJ1-4, with 11 bases identical to TRBD1. The trim removed 5 bases at V and 7 bases at J, leaving 9 bases unmatched. The CDR3 length is 16 residues. The germline V gene has CDR1 KGHSH and CDR2 LQKENI. In DNA form, the CDR3 reads TGTGCCAGCTCAGCAAACTCCGGGACAGGGGGTGAAAAACTGTTTTTT. Its translation is CASSANSGTGGEKLFF.

J is TRBJ2-1 and V is TRBV7-2; the D gene is possibly TRBD1 (5 bases). The CDR3 covers 13 residues. Germline CDR1 is SGHTA and CDR2 is FQGNSA. The V end lost 2 bases, the J end lost 9 bases, and 11 bases lay between the germline ends. This CDR3 reads CASSLIYRGEQFF. The CDR3 DNA reads TGTGCCAGCAGCTTAATATATAGGGGTGAGCAGTTCTTC. Using reference TRBV7-2 and TRBJ2-1 for the parts outside the CDR3, the full variable domain is GAGVSQSPSNKVTEKGKDVELRCDPISGHTALYWYRQSLGQGLEFLIYFQGNSAPDKSGLPSDRFSAERTGGSVSTLTIQRTQQEDSAVYLCASSLIYRGEQFFGPGTRLTVL.

V gene TRBV2 combines with J gene TRBJ2-3; 7 positions agree with TRBD2. V was pared by 8 bases and J by 5 bases, with 7 bases of the junction left unmatched. Germline CDR1 and CDR2: SNHLY and FYNNEI. The CDR3 contains 13 residues. The CDR3 coding sequence is TGTGCCAGCGGGGGGGACTATCAAGATACGCAGTATTTT. Translating it yields CASGGDYQDTQYF.

The chain employs TRBV10-3 and TRBJ2-5, with no clear D. V lost 7 bases to trimming and J lost 3 bases, with 12 bases between them. Per the germline V gene, CDR1 is ENHRY and CDR2 is SYGVKD. This CDR3 comprises 13 residues. The CDR3 nucleotides read TGTGCCATCAAAGAGAAGGCCGAAGAGACCCAGTACTTC. Translating it yields CAIKEKAEETQYF.

The rearrangement uses TRBV11-2 and TRBJ2-5; TRBD2 aligns across 11 bases. The CDR3 has 16 residues. V trimming: 8 bases; J trimming: 5 bases; junction bases outside the gene matches: 13. Germline CDR1 is SGHAT and CDR2 is FQNNGV. The CDR3 here is CASYSGRALLSETQYF. CDR3 DNA sequence: TGTGCCAGCTATAGCGGGAGGGCCTTATTATCCGAGACCCAGTACTTC.

The chain combines TRBV10-3 with TRBJ1-1; 7 bases line up with TRBD1. The J segment lost 0 bases and the V segment lost 6 bases, leaving 16 bases of the junction unmatched. Germline assignment: CDR1 ENHRY and CDR2 SYGVKD. The CDR3 has 18 residues. CDR3 nucleotides: TGTGCCATCAGCGGGGGACAGCGGCAGGAGAATATGAACACTGAAGCTTTCTTT. Amino acids: CAISGGQRQENMNTEAFF.

The chain carries TRBV6-5 and TRBJ1-1; no firm D call. V was shortened by 0 bases and J by 3 bases, with 5 bases between the two germline ends. Germline lookup yields CDR1 MNHEY and CDR2 SVGAGI. CDR3 size: 13 residues. This chain's CDR3 is CASSYSVDTEAFF. In nucleotides, the CDR3 is TGTGCCAGCAGTTACTCGGTCGACACTGAAGCTTTCTTT.